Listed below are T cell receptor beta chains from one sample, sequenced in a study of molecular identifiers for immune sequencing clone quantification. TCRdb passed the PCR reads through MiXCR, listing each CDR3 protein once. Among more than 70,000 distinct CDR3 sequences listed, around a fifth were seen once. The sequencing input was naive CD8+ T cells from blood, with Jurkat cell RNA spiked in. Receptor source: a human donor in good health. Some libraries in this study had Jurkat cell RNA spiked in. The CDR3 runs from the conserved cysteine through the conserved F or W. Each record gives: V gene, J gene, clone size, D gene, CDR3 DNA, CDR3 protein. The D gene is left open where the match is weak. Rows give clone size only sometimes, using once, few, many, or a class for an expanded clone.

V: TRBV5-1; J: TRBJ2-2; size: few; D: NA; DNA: TGCGCCAGCAGCCCAAACTGGACGGGACACACCGGGGAGCTGTTTTTT; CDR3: CASSPNWTGHTGELFF
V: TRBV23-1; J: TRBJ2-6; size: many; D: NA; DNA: TGCGCCAGCAGTCCGGGGGGGGGGACAGGTTCCGCTCGCTCTGGGGCCAACGTCCTGACTTTC; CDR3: CASSPGGGTGSARSGANVLTF
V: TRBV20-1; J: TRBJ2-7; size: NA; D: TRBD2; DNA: TGCAGTGCTAGAGTCGGACTAGCGGTAGGGTACGAGCAGTACTTC; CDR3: CSARVGLAVGYEQYF
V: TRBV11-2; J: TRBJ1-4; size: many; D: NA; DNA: TGTGCCAGCAGCCCGTCAAGACAGAACCTACGACTTGCAACTAATGAAAAACTGTTTTTT; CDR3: CASSPSRQNLRLATNEKLFF
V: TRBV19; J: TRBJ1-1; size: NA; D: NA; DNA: TGTGCCAGTAGTATACGTGTGGGGGTTACTGAAGCTTTCTTT; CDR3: CASSIRVGVTEAFF
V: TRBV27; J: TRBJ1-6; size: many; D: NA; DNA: TGTGCCAGCAGTTTATACGGGACAAGTTCACCCCTCCACTTT; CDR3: CASSLYGTSSPLHF
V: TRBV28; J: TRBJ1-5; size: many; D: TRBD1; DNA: TGTGCCAGCAGAACCGGGACAGAGAGATATAGCAATCAGCCCCAGCATTTT; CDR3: CASRTGTERYSNQPQHF
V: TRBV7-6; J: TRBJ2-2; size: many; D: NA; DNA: TGTGCCAGCAGCTTATATAGGGGGGAACCCACCGGGGAGCTGTTTTTT; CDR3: CASSLYRGEPTGELFF
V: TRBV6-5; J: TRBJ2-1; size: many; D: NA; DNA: TGTGCCAGCAGTTATGGGCAGGGATTAGTTGAGCAGTTCTTC; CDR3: CASSYGQGLVEQFF
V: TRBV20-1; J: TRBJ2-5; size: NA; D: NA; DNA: TGCAGTGCTATTTGGGTCGGGGAGGAGGAGGAGACCCAGTACTTC; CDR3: CSAIWVGEEEETQYF
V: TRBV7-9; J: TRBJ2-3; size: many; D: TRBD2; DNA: TGTGCCAGCAGCTTAATGACGGGAGGGTCAGATACGCAGTATTTT; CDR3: CASSLMTGGSDTQYF
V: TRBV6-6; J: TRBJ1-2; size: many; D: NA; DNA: TGTGCCAGCAGTTACCCCACCACGGACGGAAATGGCTACACCTTC; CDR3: CASSYPTTDGNGYTF
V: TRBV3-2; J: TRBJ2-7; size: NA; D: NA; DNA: TGTGCCAGCAGCCATGAGGGACTAGTTTACGAGCAGTACTTC; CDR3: CASSHEGLVYEQYF
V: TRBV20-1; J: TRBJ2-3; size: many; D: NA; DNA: TGCAGTGCTGAAGGACCGACAGATACGCAGTATTTT; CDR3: CSAEGPTDTQYF
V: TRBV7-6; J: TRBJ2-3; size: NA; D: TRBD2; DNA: TGTGCCAGCAGCTTATTCGGACTAGCGGGAAGGGGAAATACGCAGTATTTT; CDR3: CASSLFGLAGRGNTQYF
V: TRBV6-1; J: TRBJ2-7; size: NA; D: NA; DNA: TGTGCCAGCAGTGAAGCAGGGCGCTACGAGCAGTACTTC; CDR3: CASSEAGRYEQYF
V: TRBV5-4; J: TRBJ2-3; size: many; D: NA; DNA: TGTGCCAGCAGCCCCTCGCCGGGACGCGGAAGCACAGATACGCAGTATTTT; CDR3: CASSPSPGRGSTDTQYF
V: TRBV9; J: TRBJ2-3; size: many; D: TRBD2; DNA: TGTGCCAGCAGCGTGGGGACTAGCGGGAAGGCAGATACGCAGTATTTT; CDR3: CASSVGTSGKADTQYF
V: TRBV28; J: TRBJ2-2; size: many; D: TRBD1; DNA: TGTGCCAGCAGTCAGGACAGGGAGAACACCGGGGAGCTGTTTTTT; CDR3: CASSQDRENTGELFF
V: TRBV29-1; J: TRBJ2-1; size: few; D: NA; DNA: TGCAGCGTTGAAGAAACAGGGCAAGTGGACAATGAGCAGTTCTTC; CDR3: CSVEETGQVDNEQFF